The 18 T cell receptor beta chains below come from one sample, sequenced in a study of metastatic and nonmetastatic thyroid tumors. Among the patients, none had received any treatment before thyroid surgery. From the PCR reads, TCRdb re-called clones with MiXCR. The data show 20,000 to 30,000 clones, approximately 20% seen once. Input material: blood. Every receptor here comes from a female donor with papillary thyroid cancer or a benign thyroid nodule (not recorded which). Some clones in this sample may be carry-over from other donors' samples.

This clone appeared a few times. The genes are TRBV7-9 and TRBJ1-1; TRBD1 is a possible D gene (5 bases). V lost 5 bases, J lost 4 bases, and 14 bases lay in between. The CDR3 has 14 amino acids. Germline CDR1 SEHNR, CDR2 FQNEAQ (reference sequence). The CDR3 sequence: CASSKGTLSTEAFF. The CDR3 DNA follows: TGTGCCAGCAGCAAGGGGACGTTGAGCACTGAAGCTTTCTTT.

This clone was observed a few times. The gene calls are TRBV6-1 and TRBJ2-7; a weak D match, TRBD2 (6 bases). Germline assignment: CDR1 MNHNS and CDR2 SASEGT. The V and J ends lost 7 bases and 4 bases respectively, with 20 bases between them. This CDR3 contains 15 residues. CDR3: CASIYSGGPSYEQYF. CDR3 DNA sequence: TGTGCCAGCATTTATTCTGGAGGGCCTAGTTACGAGCAGTACTTC.

This clone is termed medium-sized (0.01 to 0.1%). The chain links TRBV6-5 to TRBJ2-7; 7 bases are shared with TRBD1. The length of the CDR3 is 14 residues. The trim removed 3 bases at V and 0 bases at J, leaving 2 bases unmatched. Per the germline V gene, CDR1 is MNHEY and CDR2 is SVGAGI. DNA of the CDR3: TGTGCCAGCAGTTATGGACAGGTCTCCTACGAGCAGTACTTC. Its translation: CASSYGQVSYEQYF.

The chain combines TRBV6-1 with TRBJ1-1; no reliable D call. The V end was cut by 5 bases, the J end by 1 base, with 14 bases between. The germline CDR1 and CDR2 sequences are MNHNS and SASEGT. The CDR3 length is 15 residues. The CDR3 reads CASSPLPGGNTEAFF. As DNA, the CDR3 is TGTGCCAGCAGTCCCCTCCCAGGAGGGAACACTGAAGCTTTCTTT.

To note about this clone: At one end the junction does not follow the germline gene, possibly because of a read error. J is TRBJ2-7 and V is TRBV7-8, with D possibly TRBD2 on 5 matching bases. The length of the CDR3 is 15 residues. CDR1 is SGHVS and CDR2 is FQNEAQ in the germline V gene. This chain's CDR3 is CASILWGDPTYEQYF. CDR3 DNA sequence: TGTGCCAGCATCTTATGGGGAGACCCTACCTACGAGCAGTACTTC.

This clone appeared once. The rearrangement joins TRBV10-1 to TRBJ2-1, with 11 bases matching TRBD2. The CDR3 consists of 19 residues. The germline V gene has CDR1 WNHNN and CDR2 SYGVQD (reference sequence). V was clipped by 0 bases and J by 7 bases; unmatched bases: 14. This chain's CDR3 is CASSESAPGLAVGLNEQFF. The CDR3, as DNA: TGCGCCAGCAGTGAGTCCGCTCCGGGACTAGCGGTGGGGCTTAATGAGCAGTTCTTC.

The table lists this clone with many counts. This sequence joins TRBV5-8 and TRBJ1-1, with D possibly being TRBD1 (6 bases). Germline V gene sequence: CDR1 SGHTS, CDR2 YDEGEE. This CDR3 is 15 amino acids long. With 4 bases removed from V and 1 base from J, the gap between germline ends came to 14 bases. The CDR3 region is CASSQISTGNTEAFF. Written as DNA, the CDR3 is TGTGCCAGCAGCCAGATTTCGACAGGGAACACTGAAGCTTTCTTT.

Ten or more counts support this clone. CDR3 DNA: TGTGCCAGCAGTTTAAGGATCGGGGTCGGGGAGCTGTTTTTT. This codes for CASSLRIGVGELFF. The chain joins TRBV28 to TRBJ2-2; weak D call: TRBD2 (5 bases). Germline V gene sequence: CDR1 MDHEN, CDR2 SYDVKM. V dropped 2 bases and J dropped 7 bases, with 11 bases sitting between them. The CDR3 consists of 14 residues.

Many counts were recorded for this clone. The chain carries TRBV2 and TRBJ2-5, with D possibly matching TRBD1 (6 bases). In germline, CDR1 is SNHLY, CDR2 FYNNEI. V was trimmed by 2 bases and J by 6 bases, leaving 10 bases between them. The length of the CDR3 is 13 residues. CDR3 nucleotides: TGTGCCAGCAGTGAATCAGGGGCCCAGACCCAGTACTTC. This gives the protein CASSESGAQTQYF.

At least ten counts were recorded for this clone. The gene calls are TRBV2 and TRBJ2-3; TRBD2 aligns across 13 bases. V was pared by 6 bases and J by 2 bases, with 5 bases of the junction left unmatched. Germline-derived CDR1 and CDR2 are SNHLY and FYNNEI. This CDR3 region has 16 residues. CDR3 DNA: TGTGCCAGCAGGGGGGGACTAGCGGGGTTCACAGATACGCAGTATTTT. This codes for CASRGGLAGFTDTQYF. Complete variable domain (other parts from reference TRBV2 and TRBJ2-3): EPEVTQTPSHQVTQMGQEVILRCVPISNHLYFYWYRQILGQKVEFLVSFYNNEISEKSEIFDDQFSVERPDGSNFTLKIRSTKLEDSAMYFCASRGGLAGFTDTQYFGPGTRLTVL.

The table lists this clone with a few counts. The rearrangement uses TRBV15 and TRBJ2-2; 7 bases are shared with TRBD1. The CDR3 has 15 amino acids. From germline, CDR1 is LNHNV and CDR2 YYDKDF (reference sequence). Trimming took 4 bases from V and 6 from J; bases not matched to a gene: 8. CDR3 sequence (DNA): TGTGCCACCAGCACCCGACAGGGTATGGCCGGGGAGCTGTTTTTT. Translation: CATSTRQGMAGELFF.

This clone was recorded many times. The CDR3 nucleotides are TGTGCCAGCCTAAGTCAGGGGAACACTGAAGCTTTCTTT. The encoded protein is CASLSQGNTEAFF. This sequence joins TRBV18 and TRBJ1-1; D is perhaps TRBD1 (5 bases). The CDR3 totals 13 residues. V lost 8 bases, J lost 1 base, and 11 bases lay in between. Germline V gives CDR1 KGHSH, CDR2 LQKENI.

Comment on this clone: Relative to the germline gene, one junction end is altered; a read error may explain this. V and J are TRBV5-1 and TRBJ2-2; D call uncertain. CDR3 length: 13 residues. In germline, CDR1 is SGHRS, CDR2 YFSETQ. CDR3 protein: CASRLASTGELFF. CDR3 DNA: TGCGCCAGCAGATTGGCGAGCACCGGGGAGCTGTTTTTT.

This clone was recorded many times. The genes are TRBV5-1 and TRBJ2-1, with 9 nucleotides matching TRBD2. Trimming removed 4 bases from V and 5 bases from J; junction bases left unmatched: 16. The CDR3 sequence is 18 residues long. From germline, CDR1 is SGHRS and CDR2 YFSETQ. The CDR3 DNA is TGCGCCAGCAGCACTACTAGCGGGCAAGTAAGGATACACAATGAGCAGTTCTTC. This translates into CASSTTSGQVRIHNEQFF. Complete variable domain (other parts from reference TRBV5-1 and TRBJ2-1): KAGVTQTPRYLIKTRGQQVTLSCSPISGHRSVSWYQQTPGQGLQFLFEYFSETQRNKGNFPGRFSGRQFSNSRSEMNVSTLELGDSALYLCASSTTSGQVRIHNEQFFGPGTRLTVL.

This clone was detected many times. The gene calls are TRBV2 and TRBJ1-3; D is possibly TRBD1 (6 bases). Trimming pared 6 bases from V and 4 bases from J, leaving 13 bases between. Germline CDR1 reads SNHLY; CDR2 reads FYNNEI. The CDR3 covers 14 residues. The CDR3 bases are TGTGCCAGCAGGGATACAGGGCGGGGAAACACCATATATTTT. Protein: CASRDTGRGNTIYF.

This chain links TRBV7-2 with TRBJ2-1; no definite D call. The CDR3 consists of 11 residues. With 7 bases removed from V and 9 bases from J, the gap between germline ends came to 10 bases. Germline V CDR1 and CDR2: SGHTA, FQGNSA. In DNA, the CDR3 is TGTGCCAGCATCCCCGACTTTGAGCAGTTCTTC. Translated: CASIPDFEQFF.

This clone has ten or more counts. Distinct nucleotide sequences in the sample also encode this CDR3. This rearrangement joins TRBV6-4 to TRBJ2-2; D not certain. Looked up from germline, CDR1 is MRHNA and CDR2 is SNTAGT. This CDR3 contains 13 residues. Trimming took 3 bases from V and 2 from J, leaving 4 bases between them. The DNA for the CDR3 is TGTGCCAGCAGTGATAGAAACACCGGGGAGCTGTTTTTT. It is translated as CASSDRNTGELFF.

The chain employs TRBV5-8 and TRBJ1-2; D ambiguous. This CDR3 contains 14 residues. CDR1 and CDR2 (germline): SGHTS, YDEGEE. Trimming stripped 0 bases from V and 8 bases from J, with 14 bases between. The CDR3 region has the DNA TGTGCCAGCAGCTTGGGGGAGACTTTATACGGCTACACCTTC. It translates to CASSLGETLYGYTF. Full variable domain (missing parts from reference TRBV5-8 and TRBJ1-2): EAGVTQSPTHLIKTRGQQATLRCSPISGHTSVYWYQQALGLGLQFLLWYDEGEERNRGNFPPRFSGRQFPNYSSELNVNALELEDSALYLCASSLGETLYGYTFGSGTRLTVV.